Listed below are T cell receptor beta chains from one sample, sequenced in a study of Graves' ophthalmopathy and Graves' hyperthyroidism. TCRdb re-analysed the multiplex PCR reads in MiXCR, keeping a single row per CDR3 protein. The sample carries around 1.1 million distinct CDR3 sequences, about two fifths recorded once. Specimen: peripheral blood or thyroid tissue (not recorded which). These receptors were collected from an adult man with Graves' hyperthyroidism. Each CDR3 is given with its conserved first and last residue. D genes are given only for firm matches. A row's size may be missing; if present it is once, few, many or a size class.

abundance,v_gene,j_gene,d_gene,CDR3nt,CDR3aa
few,TRBV27,TRBJ2-2,.,TGTGCCAGCAGTTTAAACGGCCGGAGCACCGGGGAGCTGTTTTTT,CASSLNGRSTGELFF
many,TRBV7-3,TRBJ1-1,TRBD1,TGTGCCAGCAGCTTAACGCCTCGGGACAGGGGCCAGAACACTGAAGCTTTCTTT,CASSLTPRDRGQNTEAFF
.,TRBV28,TRBJ2-5,.,TGTGCCACCTCCGTTGGTGGGGGGTTACAAGAGACCCAGTACTTC,CATSVGGGLQETQYF
.,TRBV2,TRBJ1-2,.,TGTGCCAGCAGTTTAACACAAAGGCAGGGGTTGTATGACTATGGCTACACCTTC,CASSLTQRQGLYDYGYTF
.,TRBV19,TRBJ2-7,TRBD2,TGTGCCAGTAGTACCGGCCTAGCGGGAGACTACGAGCAGTACTTC,CASSTGLAGDYEQYF
few,TRBV11-2,TRBJ1-4,.,TGTGCCAGCAGACCCCCCGGCGGCGCTCATAATGAAAAACTGTTTTTT,CASRPPGGAHNEKLFF
.,TRBV7-9,TRBJ2-7,.,TGTGCCAGCAGCCAAGATCGTGGAGGGGGGTACGAGCAGTACTTC,CASSQDRGGGYEQYF
.,TRBV28,TRBJ2-6,.,TGTGCCAGCAGCCCGATAGCCCCTGGGGCCAACGTCCTGACTTTC,CASSPIAPGANVLTF
.,TRBV7-2,TRBJ2-7,TRBD1,TGTGCCAGCAGTTACCACGGGACAGGCACCTACGAGCAGTACTTC,CASSYHGTGTYEQYF
few,TRBV20-1,TRBJ1-4,.,TGCAGTGCTAGGGGGGGCACAGGAGGTAATGAAAAACTGTTTTTT,CSARGGTGGNEKLFF
.,TRBV7-9,TRBJ1-2,.,TGTGCCAGCAGCCCCCGAACTAGCGGGGAGACCTATGGCTACACCTTC,CASSPRTSGETYGYTF
.,TRBV10-3,TRBJ1-1,TRBD1,TGTGCCAGCAGTTTAATTGCCCTGACAGGGATGAACACTGAAGCTTTCTTT,CASSLIALTGMNTEAFF
.,TRBV28,TRBJ2-7,.,TGTGCCAGCGAAGAAACTGGCGAGCAGTACTTC,CASEETGEQYF
many,TRBV9,TRBJ2-2,.,TGTGCCAGCACCCTTACAGGCACCGGGGAGCTGTTTTTT,CASTLTGTGELFF
.,TRBV19,TRBJ1-1,TRBD1,TGTGCCATTCGACAGGGGACCATTTTTCTTGGGGCTGAAGCTTTCTTT,CAIRQGTIFLGAEAFF
.,TRBV10-2,TRBJ2-7,.,TGTGCCAGCAGCCTCTCCCTTCAGGCAACCTACGAGCAGTACTTC,CASSLSLQATYEQYF
many,TRBV5-1,TRBJ1-1,TRBD1,TGCGCCAGCAGCGACCGGACAGGAGGGAACACTGAAGCTTTCTTT,CASSDRTGGNTEAFF
many,TRBV19,TRBJ1-5,TRBD1,TGTGCCAGTAGGACAGGGTTGAGCAATCAGCCCCAGCATTTT,CASRTGLSNQPQHF
many,TRBV20-1,TRBJ1-5,.,TGCAGTGCAGGGGAATTGGGTCAGCCCCAGCATTTT,CSAGELGQPQHF
many,TRBV12-3/TRBV12-4,TRBJ1-1,.,TGTGCCAGCAGTTACGTCAGGGAATTTGGCACTGAAGCTTTCTTT,CASSYVREFGTEAFF
many,TRBV20-1,TRBJ2-7,.,TGCAGTGCTGAACTCCGGGATGGGACACCCTTCCACGAGCAGTACTTC,CSAELRDGTPFHEQYF
.,TRBV2,TRBJ2-5,TRBD1,TGTGCCAGCAGACCCGACAGGGCCCAAGAGACCCAGTACTTC,CASRPDRAQETQYF
few,TRBV20-1,TRBJ1-5,TRBD1,TGCAGTGCTGACGACAGGGACAGGGTCAGTCAGCCCCAGCATTTT,CSADDRDRVSQPQHF
many,TRBV7-9,TRBJ2-7,.,TGTGCCAGCAGTTCCGACAGGTCAAGCTCCTACGAGCAGTACTTC,CASSSDRSSSYEQYF
few,TRBV19,TRBJ1-2,TRBD1,TGTGCCAGTAGTTATGCGGGGACAGGGGGCGTTCTTCACTATGGCTACACCTTC,CASSYAGTGGVLHYGYTF
.,TRBV5-6,TRBJ2-2,TRBD2,TGTGCCAGCAGCTTGGTACTAGCGGGGGGTCCAAACACCGGGGAGCTGTTTTTT,CASSLVLAGGPNTGELFF
many,TRBV12-5,TRBJ1-2,.,TGTGCTAGTGTTCCCGATTCGGACTCCCCTCCATATGGCTACACCTTC,CASVPDSDSPPYGYTF
many,TRBV25-1,TRBJ2-7,TRBD1,TGTGCCAGCAAGTCACTCGGGACAGCTACCTACGAGCAGTACTTC,CASKSLGTATYEQYF
many,TRBV12-3/TRBV12-4,TRBJ1-2,TRBD1,TGTGCCAGCAGTACATTGACAGGGTTGAATGGCTACACCTTC,CASSTLTGLNGYTF
.,TRBV27,TRBJ1-2,.,TGTGCCAGCAGTAAGAGCCGGGATGTCGGCGGAGGCTACACCTTC,CASSKSRDVGGGYTF
.,TRBV11-3,TRBJ2-7,TRBD2,TGTGCCAGCAGCCCCGGCTCTAGCGGGGGACCTTACGAGCAGTACTTC,CASSPGSSGGPYEQYF
.,TRBV7-2,TRBJ2-5,.,TGTGCCAGCAGCGATCCGGGACCCCTCGGGGAGACCCAGTACTTC,CASSDPGPLGETQYF
many,TRBV29-1,TRBJ1-1,.,TGCAGCGCTCCAAGGAACACTGAAGCTTTCTTT,CSAPRNTEAFF
many,TRBV20-1,TRBJ2-7,.,TGCAGTGCTAGGATCAACACCTACCCCTACGAGCAGTACTTC,CSARINTYPYEQYF
.,TRBV9,TRBJ1-6,TRBD1,TGTGCCAGCAGCAGGGACAGGGGTCAGCCCCTCCACTTT,CASSRDRGQPLHF